This record looks at one TCR beta chain sequence and its context. The data derive from a study of blood T cell repertoires in COVID-19. This table comes from immunoSEQ multiplex PCR, and its TCRdb copy is limited to in-frame clones, with some not included. Among approximately 300,000 clones, 75% to 90% were seen once, and the ten largest hold over 1.5%. Participants, roughly 18 to 90 years old, spanned 25 or so US areas. Membership in each cohort depended on participant-reported clinical history. The CDR3 extends over 14 amino acids. Trimming removed 5 bases from V and 1 base from J, with 11 bases in between. The germline CDR1 and CDR2 sequences are SQVTM and ANQGSEA.

V usage is TRBV29-1 and J usage is TRBJ1-4; D is unclear. The receptor's source is a woman aged 25 to 39 who had been exposed to COVID-19. The sequenced sample consisted of PBMCs or T cells enriched from blood (not recorded which). The chain's CDR3 is CSVRNSGTNEKLFF. Written as DNA, the CDR3 is TGCAGCGTTCGGAATAGCGGAACTAATGAAAAACTGTTTTTT. The full variable domain, completed using reference TRBV29-1 and TRBJ1-4, is SAVISQKPSRDICQRGTSLTIQCQVDSQVTMMFWYRQQPGQSLTLIATANQGSEATYESGFVIDKFPISRPNLTFSTLTVSNMSPEDSSIYLCSVRNSGTNEKLFFGSGTQLSVL.